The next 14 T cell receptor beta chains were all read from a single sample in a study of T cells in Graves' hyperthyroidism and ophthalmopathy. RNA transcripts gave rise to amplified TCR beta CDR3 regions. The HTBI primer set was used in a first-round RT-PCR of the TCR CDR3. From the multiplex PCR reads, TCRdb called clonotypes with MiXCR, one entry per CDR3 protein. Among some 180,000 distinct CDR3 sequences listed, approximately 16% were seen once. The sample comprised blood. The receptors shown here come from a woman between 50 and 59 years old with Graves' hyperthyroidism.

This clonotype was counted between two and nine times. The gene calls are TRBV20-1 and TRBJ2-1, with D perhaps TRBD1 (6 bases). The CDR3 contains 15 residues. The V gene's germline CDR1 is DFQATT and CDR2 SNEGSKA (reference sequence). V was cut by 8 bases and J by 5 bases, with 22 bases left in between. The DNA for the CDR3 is TGCAGTTCGCTGAAAGGGCAGGGGCAAAACAATGAGCAGTTCTTC. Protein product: CSSLKGQGQNNEQFF.

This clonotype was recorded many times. The CDR3 coding sequence is TGTGCCAGCAGCTTAGTCATGGGTCCTCTCCGGGGGACCTACGAGCAGTACTTC. Residues: CASSLVMGPLRGTYEQYF. This chain uses TRBV11-2 with TRBJ2-7; a weak D match, TRBD2 (6 bases). Germline CDR1 is SGHAT and CDR2 is FQNNGV. Trimming took 1 base from V and 2 from J, leaving 21 bases between them. The CDR3 is 18 residues long.

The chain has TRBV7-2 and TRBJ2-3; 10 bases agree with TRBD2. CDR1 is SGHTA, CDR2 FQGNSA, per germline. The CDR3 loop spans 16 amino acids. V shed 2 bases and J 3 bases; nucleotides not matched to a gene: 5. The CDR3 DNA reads TGTGCCAGCAGCTTAACGGCTAGCGGGGGAACAGATACGCAGTATTTT. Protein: CASSLTASGGTDTQYF.

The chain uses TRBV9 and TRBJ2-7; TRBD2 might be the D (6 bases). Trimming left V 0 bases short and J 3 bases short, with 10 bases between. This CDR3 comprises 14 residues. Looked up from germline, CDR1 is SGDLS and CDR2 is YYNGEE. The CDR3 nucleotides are TGTGCCAGCAGCGTAGCGGGGGAGAACTACGAGCAGTACTTC. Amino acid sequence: CASSVAGENYEQYF.

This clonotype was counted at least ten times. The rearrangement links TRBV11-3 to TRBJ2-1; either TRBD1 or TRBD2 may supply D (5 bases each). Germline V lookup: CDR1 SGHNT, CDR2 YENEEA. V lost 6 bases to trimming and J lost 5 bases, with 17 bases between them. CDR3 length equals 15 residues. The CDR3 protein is CASRAGTGIDNEQFF. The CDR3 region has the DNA TGTGCCAGCAGGGCCGGGACCGGGATTGACAATGAGCAGTTCTTC.

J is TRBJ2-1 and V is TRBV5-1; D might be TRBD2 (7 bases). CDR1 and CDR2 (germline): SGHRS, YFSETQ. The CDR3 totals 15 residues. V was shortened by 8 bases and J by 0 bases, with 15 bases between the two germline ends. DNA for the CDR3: TGCGCCAGTCGCGCGGGGGCGAGCTCCTACAATGAGCAGTTCTTC. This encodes CASRAGASSYNEQFF.

CDR3 amino acids: CASSSSQKTGGEKLFF. The CDR3 DNA follows: TGTGCCAGCAGTTCGTCCCAGAAGACAGGTGGGGAAAAACTGTTTTTT. The chain is built from TRBV12-3 or TRBV12-4 and TRBJ1-4; tentative D call: TRBD1 (6 bases). V gave up 4 bases and J gave up 8 bases, with 20 bases separating them. CDR3 length: 16 amino acids.

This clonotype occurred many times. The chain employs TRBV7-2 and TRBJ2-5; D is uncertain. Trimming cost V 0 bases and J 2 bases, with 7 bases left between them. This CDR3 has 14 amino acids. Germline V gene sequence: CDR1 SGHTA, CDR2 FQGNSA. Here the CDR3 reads CASSLARNQETQYF. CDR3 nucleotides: TGTGCCAGCAGCTTAGCAAGGAATCAAGAGACCCAGTACTTC.

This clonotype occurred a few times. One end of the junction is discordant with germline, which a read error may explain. The CDR3 region is CASSENTDLQHF. CDR3 DNA: TGTGCCAGCAGTGAAAACACAGATCTCCAGCACTTT. This chain connects TRBV6-1 to TRBJ1-5, with D hard to call. The CDR3 is made up of 12 amino acids. From germline, CDR1 is MNHNS and CDR2 SASEGT.

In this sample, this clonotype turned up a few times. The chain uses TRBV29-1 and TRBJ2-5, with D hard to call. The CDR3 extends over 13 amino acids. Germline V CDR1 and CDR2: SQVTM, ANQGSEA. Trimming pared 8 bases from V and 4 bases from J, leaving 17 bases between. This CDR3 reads CSTDTGPRETQYF. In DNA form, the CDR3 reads TGCAGCACAGATACCGGACCCCGAGAGACCCAGTACTTC.

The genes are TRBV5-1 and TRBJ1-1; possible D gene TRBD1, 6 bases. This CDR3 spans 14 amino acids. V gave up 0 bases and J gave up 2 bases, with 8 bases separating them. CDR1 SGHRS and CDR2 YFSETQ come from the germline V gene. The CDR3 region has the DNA TGCGCCAGCAGCTTGGGGGACACAAACACTGAAGCTTTCTTT. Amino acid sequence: CASSLGDTNTEAFF. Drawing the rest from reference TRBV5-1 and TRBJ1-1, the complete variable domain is KAGVTQTPRYLIKTRGQQVTLSCSPISGHRSVSWYQQTPGQGLQFLFEYFSETQRNKGNFPGRFSGRQFSNSRSEMNVSTLELGDSALYLCASSLGDTNTEAFFGQGTRLTVV.

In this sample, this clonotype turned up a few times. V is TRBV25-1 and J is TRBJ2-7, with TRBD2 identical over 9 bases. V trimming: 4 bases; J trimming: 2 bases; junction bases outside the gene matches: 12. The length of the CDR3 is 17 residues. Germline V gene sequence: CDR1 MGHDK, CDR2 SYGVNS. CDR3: CASSVPAGGPDPYEQYF. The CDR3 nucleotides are TGTGCCAGCAGTGTCCCAGCGGGAGGACCGGATCCCTACGAGCAGTACTTC.

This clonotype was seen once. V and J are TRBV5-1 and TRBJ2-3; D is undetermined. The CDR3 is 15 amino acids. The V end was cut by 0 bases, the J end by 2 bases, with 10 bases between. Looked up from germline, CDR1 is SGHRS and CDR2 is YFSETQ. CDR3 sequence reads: CASSLAMQDTDTQYF. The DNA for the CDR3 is TGCGCCAGCAGCTTGGCCATGCAGGACACAGATACGCAGTATTTT.

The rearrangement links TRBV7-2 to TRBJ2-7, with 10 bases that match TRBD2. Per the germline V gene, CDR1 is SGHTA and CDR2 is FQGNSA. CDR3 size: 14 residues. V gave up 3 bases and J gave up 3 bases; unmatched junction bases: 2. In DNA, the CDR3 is TGTGCCAGCAGCTTCGAGCGGGGGGGCTACGAGCAGTACTTC. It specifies CASSFERGGYEQYF. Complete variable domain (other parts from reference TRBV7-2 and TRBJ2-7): GAGVSQSPSNKVTEKGKDVELRCDPISGHTALYWYRQSLGQGLEFLIYFQGNSAPDKSGLPSDRFSAERTGGSVSTLTIQRTQQEDSAVYLCASSFERGGYEQYFGPGTRLTVT.